This is a list of T cell receptor beta chains from one sample in a study of a mutant IDH1 vaccine in newly diagnosed glioma. No antigen is known for these receptors. TCRdb's table, derived via immunoSEQ multiplex PCR, lists solely in-frame clones and lacks some. The data contain 30,000 to 40,000 clones, roughly 80% of them singletons. Sequencing used PBMCs, obtained from a glioma patient whose treatment included an IDH1 peptide vaccine. These receptor sequences come from a woman under 30 with glioma. Both conserved end residues are part of each CDR3. Each record gives: J gene, D gene, V gene, clone size, CDR3 protein, CDR3 DNA. The D gene is left open where the match is weak. For some rows the clone size is stated as once, few or many, or as a class when expanded; others skip it.

J gene: TRBJ2-7; D gene: TRBD2; V gene: TRBV6-6; clone size: once; CDR3 protein: CASSGTSFEQYF; CDR3 DNA: TGTGCCAGCAGTGGGACTAGCTTCGAGCAGTACTTC
J gene: TRBJ1-2; D gene: .; V gene: TRBV28; clone size: .; CDR3 protein: CASTEPGEVYGYTF; CDR3 DNA: TGTGCCAGCACCGAACCAGGCGAGGTCTATGGCTACACCTTC
J gene: TRBJ2-7; D gene: .; V gene: TRBV5-5; clone size: .; CDR3 protein: CASMGDYEQYF; CDR3 DNA: TGTGCCAGCATGGGAGACTACGAGCAGTACTTC
J gene: TRBJ1-5; D gene: TRBD1; V gene: TRBV11-2; clone size: .; CDR3 protein: CASSSGQPGNQPQHF; CDR3 DNA: TGTGCCAGCAGCTCGGGACAGCCTGGCAATCAGCCCCAGCATTTT
J gene: TRBJ1-1; D gene: .; V gene: TRBV19; clone size: medium-sized; CDR3 protein: CASSTGVSTEAFF; CDR3 DNA: TGTGCCAGTAGTACAGGCGTTTCAACTGAAGCTTTCTTT
J gene: TRBJ2-7; D gene: TRBD2; V gene: TRBV9; clone size: .; CDR3 protein: CASSVVKLAGLSYEQYF; CDR3 DNA: TGTGCCAGCAGCGTAGTAAAGCTAGCGGGACTATCCTACGAGCAGTACTTC
J gene: TRBJ2-5; D gene: TRBD1; V gene: TRBV4-3; clone size: .; CDR3 protein: CASSQGQGEGVETQYF; CDR3 DNA: TGCGCCAGCAGCCAAGGACAGGGGGAGGGTGTGGAGACCCAGTACTTC
J gene: TRBJ1-1; D gene: .; V gene: TRBV7-9; clone size: once; CDR3 protein: CASSLARATPEAFF; CDR3 DNA: TGTGCCAGCAGCTTAGCGCGTGCAACCCCTGAAGCTTTCTTT
J gene: TRBJ1-2; D gene: .; V gene: TRBV5-5; clone size: .; CDR3 protein: CASSLDPTYDYGYTF; CDR3 DNA: TGTGCCAGCAGCTTGGATCCCACCTACGACTATGGCTACACCTTC
J gene: TRBJ2-3; D gene: .; V gene: TRBV7-9; clone size: .; CDR3 protein: CASSPYRGGTDTQYF; CDR3 DNA: TGTGCCAGCAGCCCGTACCGAGGCGGCACAGATACGCAGTATTTT
J gene: TRBJ2-2; D gene: .; V gene: TRBV29-1; clone size: once; CDR3 protein: CSVEGSGAGELFF; CDR3 DNA: TGCAGCGTTGAAGGGAGTGGGGCCGGGGAGCTGTTTTTT
J gene: TRBJ1-5; D gene: .; V gene: TRBV6-1; clone size: .; CDR3 protein: CASSPTAHGQPQHF; CDR3 DNA: TGTGCCAGCAGTCCGACAGCCCACGGGCAGCCCCAGCATTTT
J gene: TRBJ1-2; D gene: .; V gene: TRBV19; clone size: .; CDR3 protein: CASSISTVDMGYGYTF; CDR3 DNA: TGTGCCAGTAGTATTTCGACCGTGGACATGGGCTATGGCTACACCTTC
J gene: TRBJ1-2; D gene: .; V gene: TRBV7-9; clone size: .; CDR3 protein: CASSLTSPETASYGYTF; CDR3 DNA: TGTGCCAGCAGCTTGACCAGTCCCGAGACAGCATCTTATGGCTACACCTTC
J gene: TRBJ2-3; D gene: .; V gene: TRBV14; clone size: .; CDR3 protein: CASSQGRTLADQIRQYF; CDR3 DNA: TGTGCCAGCAGCCAAGGTCGGACGTTAGCGGACCAGATTAGGCAGTATTTT
J gene: TRBJ1-1; D gene: .; V gene: TRBV10-3; clone size: .; CDR3 protein: CAIRVENTEAFF; CDR3 DNA: TGTGCCATCAGGGTAGAGAACACTGAAGCTTTCTTT
J gene: TRBJ2-5; D gene: TRBD2; V gene: TRBV7-9; clone size: .; CDR3 protein: CASSGYLGLADPQETQYF; CDR3 DNA: TGTGCCAGCAGCGGATACCTGGGACTAGCGGACCCACAAGAGACCCAGTACTTC
J gene: TRBJ2-1; D gene: .; V gene: TRBV2; clone size: .; CDR3 protein: CASSEERGGYGEQFF; CDR3 DNA: TGTGCCAGCAGTGAGGAAAGGGGCGGGTATGGTGAGCAGTTCTTC
J gene: TRBJ2-7; D gene: .; V gene: TRBV27; clone size: .; CDR3 protein: CASSFERRPSYEQYF; CDR3 DNA: TGTGCCAGCAGTTTTGAGCGCCGACCCTCCTACGAGCAGTACTTC
J gene: TRBJ2-7; D gene: .; V gene: TRBV21-1; clone size: .; CDR3 protein: CASSKALGYEQYF; CDR3 DNA: TGTGCCAGCAGCAAAGCACTGGGCTACGAGCAGTACTTC
J gene: TRBJ1-5; D gene: .; V gene: TRBV10-3; clone size: few; CDR3 protein: CAISESGISNQPQHF; CDR3 DNA: TGTGCCATCAGTGAATCGGGCATAAGCAATCAGCCCCAGCATTTT
J gene: TRBJ2-5; D gene: .; V gene: TRBV28; clone size: .; CDR3 protein: CASSLAGIFQETQYF; CDR3 DNA: TGTGCCAGCAGTCTGGCAGGAATCTTCCAAGAGACCCAGTACTTC
J gene: TRBJ1-3; D gene: .; V gene: TRBV30; clone size: .; CDR3 protein: CAWSVTEFGNTIYF; CDR3 DNA: TGTGCCTGGAGTGTAACGGAGTTTGGAAACACCATATATTTT
J gene: TRBJ1-5; D gene: .; V gene: TRBV6-4; clone size: once; CDR3 protein: CASSKEGGAYQPQHF; CDR3 DNA: TGTGCCAGCAGTAAAGAAGGGGGTGCTTATCAGCCCCAGCATTTT
J gene: TRBJ1-3; D gene: .; V gene: TRBV6-1; clone size: .; CDR3 protein: CASSVLGAGNTIYF; CDR3 DNA: TGTGCCAGCAGTGTTTTAGGGGCTGGAAACACCATATATTTT
J gene: TRBJ1-1; D gene: .; V gene: TRBV19; clone size: few; CDR3 protein: CASAPDSTEAFF; CDR3 DNA: TGTGCCAGTGCCCCGGACAGCACTGAAGCTTTCTTT
J gene: TRBJ1-5; D gene: .; V gene: TRBV25-1; clone size: .; CDR3 protein: CASSATGFGNQPQHF; CDR3 DNA: TGTGCCAGCAGTGCCACAGGGTTTGGCAATCAGCCCCAGCATTTT